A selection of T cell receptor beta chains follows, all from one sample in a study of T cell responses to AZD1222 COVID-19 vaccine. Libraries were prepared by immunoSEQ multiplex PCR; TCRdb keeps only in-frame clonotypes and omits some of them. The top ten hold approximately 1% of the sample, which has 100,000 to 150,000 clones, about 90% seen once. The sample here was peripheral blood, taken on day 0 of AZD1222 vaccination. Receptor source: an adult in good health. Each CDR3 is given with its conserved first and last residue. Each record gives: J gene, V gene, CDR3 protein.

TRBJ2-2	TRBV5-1	CASSPRQGEGTGELFF
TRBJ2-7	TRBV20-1	CSARLGYEQYF
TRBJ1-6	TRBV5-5	CASSFLTANSPLHF
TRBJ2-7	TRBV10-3	CAISDFRTGDSYEQYF
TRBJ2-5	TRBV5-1	CASSLPKETQYF
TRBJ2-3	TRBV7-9	CASSLARTDTQYF
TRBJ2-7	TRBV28	CATYNLQGSDYEQYF
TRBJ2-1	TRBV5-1	CASSLRASGSWDEQFF
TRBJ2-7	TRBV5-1	CASSLDRQGVSGYEQYF
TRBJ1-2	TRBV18	CASSLRRGGYGYTF
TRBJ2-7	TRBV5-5	CARNTYEQYF
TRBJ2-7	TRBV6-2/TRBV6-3	CASSSASGVSYEQYF
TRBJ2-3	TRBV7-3	CASSGDRDRGMSSTDTQYF
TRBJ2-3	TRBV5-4	CASRPPLASADTQYF
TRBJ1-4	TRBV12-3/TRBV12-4	CASSPQGEKLFF
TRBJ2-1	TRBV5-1	CASSPNPQGEGNEQFF
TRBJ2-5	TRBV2	CASRGDQETQYF
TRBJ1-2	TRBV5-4	CASRDSTGGSGYGYTF
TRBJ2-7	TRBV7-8	CASSLARLAGAYEQYF
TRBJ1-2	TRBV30	CAWSVWQTTNYGYTF
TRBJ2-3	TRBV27	CASSLFGRGSDTQYF
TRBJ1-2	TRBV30	CAWRAHPLSNYGYTF
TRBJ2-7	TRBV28	CASSYRDISYEQYF
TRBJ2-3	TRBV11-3	CASSSLAGGVDTQYF
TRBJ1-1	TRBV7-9	CASSLDRWRDTEAFF
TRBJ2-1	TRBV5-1	CASSPGLAVSNEQFF
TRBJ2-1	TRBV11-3	CASSLVSRDNEQFF
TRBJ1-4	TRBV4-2	CASSQVSEEKLFF